In this sample, the clone carrying this T cell receptor (beta chain) turned up a few times. Its target is not known. Clones were read by immunoSEQ multiplex PCR, and TCRdb kept only the in-frame ones, dropping some. The data hold some 130,000 clones, with approximately 90% observed a single time. This entry comes from a study of T cell responses to AZD1222 COVID-19 vaccine. Background on the study: Pooled samples include second doses given at about 4 or 12 weeks.

General study findings and limits: Only 5 or 6 AZD1222 recipients were seropositive at baseline.

There are 13 residues in the CDR3. Germline-derived CDR1 and CDR2 are SGHNT and YYREEE (reference sequence). The ends were cut back, 0 bases at V and 5 bases at J, with 6 bases in the middle. The origin of this receptor is an adult in good health. This sequence joins TRBV5-4 and TRBJ1-5, with a tentative D call TRBD1 (6 bases). This specimen consisted of peripheral blood, obtained on day 0 of AZD1222 vaccination. DNA of the CDR3: TGTGCCAGCAGCTTGGGACAGGATCAGCCCCAGCATTTT. It translates to CASSLGQDQPQHF.